Below are 10 T cell receptor beta chains sequenced from a single sample in a study of T cell responses to AZD1222 COVID-19 vaccine. Assay: immunoSEQ multiplex PCR; the TCRdb copy retains only in-frame clones and omits some. The repertoire has 83,000 or so clones, roughly 90% of them found once; the top ten carry approximately 4.5%. This material consisted of peripheral blood, taken on day 0 of MenACWY control vaccination. The receptors here all came from an adult in good health.

The chain carries TRBV6-2 or TRBV6-3 and TRBJ2-7; D is unclear. The germline V gene encodes CDR1 MNHEY and CDR2 SVGEGT. The CDR3 has 13 residues. V was pared by 3 bases and J by 3 bases, with 9 bases between. The CDR3 loop reads CASSYSVGYEQYF. DNA for the CDR3: TGTGCCAGCAGTTATTCGGTGGGCTACGAGCAGTACTTC.

The rearrangement uses TRBV5-6 and TRBJ1-6; possible D gene TRBD1, 5 bases. Germline V lookup: CDR1 SGHDT, CDR2 YYEEEE. The CDR3 contains 14 residues. The germline V and J ends were trimmed by 0 bases and 8 bases, with 9 bases remaining between them. CDR3 coding DNA: TGTGCCAGCAGCTTGGGACAGACCTATTCACCCCTCCACTTT. Protein sequence: CASSLGQTYSPLHF.

The V and J genes are TRBV5-4 and TRBJ2-4; D ambiguous. Trimming took off 4 bases at V and 1 base at J, with 12 bases between the two ends. CDR1 and CDR2 (germline): SGHNT, YYREEE (reference sequence). The CDR3 contains 15 residues. Here the CDR3 DNA reads TGTGCCAGCAGCGGAGCCGGGCGCGCCAAAAACATTCAGTACTTC. Residues: CASSGAGRAKNIQYF.

The V and J genes are TRBV2 and TRBJ1-1; 9 bases are shared with TRBD1. Germline values: CDR1 SNHLY, CDR2 FYNNEI. Trimming at V came to 7 bases and at J to 4 bases, leaving 7 bases not matched to a gene. This CDR3 has 14 residues. The CDR3 sequence is CASISQGASTEAFF. CDR3 DNA: TGTGCCAGCATCTCACAGGGGGCGAGCACTGAAGCTTTCTTT.

This clone was detected only a few times. The DNA of the CDR3 is TGTGCCAGCAGTGCACGAGCGGGAGGGCCAGATGAGCAGTTCTTC. It is translated as CASSARAGGPDEQFF. The J gene is TRBJ2-1, the V gene TRBV6-4, with 10 bases that match TRBD2. The CDR3 runs 15 residues. In germline, CDR1 is MRHNA, CDR2 SNTAGT. The V gene end was trimmed by 4 bases and the J gene end by 8 bases; junction bases not matched to a gene: 8.

The J gene is TRBJ2-1, the V gene TRBV7-8; the match to TRBD2 covers 8 bases. Germline V gives CDR1 SGHVS, CDR2 FQNEAQ. Trimming removed 3 bases from V and 2 bases from J; junction bases left unmatched: 3. The CDR3 runs 15 residues. Here the CDR3 DNA reads TGTGCCAGCAGCTTGGAGACTAGCGCCTACAATGAGCAGTTCTTC. It encodes CASSLETSAYNEQFF.

This clone came up once. This sequence joins TRBV7-9 and TRBJ1-1; 7 nucleotides match TRBD1. Germline V gene data show CDR1 as SEHNR and CDR2 as FQNEAQ (reference sequence). With 0 bases clipped from V and 5 bases from J, the junction kept 12 bases outside the gene matches. CDR3 size: 17 residues. CDR3 in DNA: TGTGCCAGCAGCTTAGCGAGGGGAGGGGGCGTAGGGACTGAAGCTTTCTTT. This gives the protein CASSLARGGGVGTEAFF.

In its sample, this clone was seen a few times. J is TRBJ1-2 and V is TRBV28; no clear D gene. Germline CDR1 MDHEN, CDR2 SYDVKM. The CDR3 spans 11 residues. V lost 5 bases to trimming and J lost 5 bases, with 6 bases between them. The CDR3 loop is CASSDPYGYTF. CDR3 bases: TGTGCCAGCAGTGACCCTTATGGCTACACCTTC.

This rearrangement joins TRBV5-1 to TRBJ1-4; no clear D. V was pared by 4 bases and J by 5 bases, with 12 bases between. The CDR3 is 14 amino acids. Germline V gene lookup returns CDR1 SGHRS and CDR2 YFSETQ. This CDR3 is CASSPPGGNEKLFF. CDR3 nucleotides: TGCGCCAGCAGCCCACCCGGCGGGAATGAAAAACTGTTTTTT.

The V gene is TRBV6-5, the J gene TRBJ2-1; D uncertain. V was trimmed by 2 bases and J by 4 bases, leaving 12 bases between them. This CDR3 is built from 15 residues. The germline V gene encodes CDR1 MNHEY and CDR2 SVGAGI. The CDR3 reads CASSYGVFSYNEQFF. In DNA form, the CDR3 reads TGTGCCAGCAGTTACGGGGTATTCAGTTACAATGAGCAGTTCTTC.